Detailed here is one TCR beta chain. Its specificity is not known. The data are from a study of cytomegalovirus exposure and HLA in healthy donors. Study findings and constraints: The authors enumerated 150 to 200 TCR beta chains as linked to cytomegalovirus. Reportedly, cytomegalovirus status was diagnosed with high sensitivity and specificity.

All the people who gave samples were healthy bone marrow donors. PCR primers comprised 60 Vbeta and 13 Jbeta primers. TCRdb's copy holds only in-frame clones and misses some; the assay was immunoSEQ multiplex PCR. Altogether approximately 82,000 clones are present, about two thirds being singletons, with the ten largest covering 5.5%. The CDR3 sequence is 14 residues long. From germline, CDR1 is SGHRS and CDR2 YFSETQ. V lost 2 bases, J lost 3 bases, and 12 bases lay in between. The genes are TRBV5-1 and TRBJ2-7; tentatively, D is TRBD1 (7 bases). The TCR comes from a woman aged 25 to 39 in good health and CMV-seropositive. Sequenced material: PBMCs. CDR3 sequence: CASSFGQEGYEQYF. CDR3 coding DNA: TGCGCCAGCAGCTTCGGACAGGAGGGCTACGAGCAGTACTTC.